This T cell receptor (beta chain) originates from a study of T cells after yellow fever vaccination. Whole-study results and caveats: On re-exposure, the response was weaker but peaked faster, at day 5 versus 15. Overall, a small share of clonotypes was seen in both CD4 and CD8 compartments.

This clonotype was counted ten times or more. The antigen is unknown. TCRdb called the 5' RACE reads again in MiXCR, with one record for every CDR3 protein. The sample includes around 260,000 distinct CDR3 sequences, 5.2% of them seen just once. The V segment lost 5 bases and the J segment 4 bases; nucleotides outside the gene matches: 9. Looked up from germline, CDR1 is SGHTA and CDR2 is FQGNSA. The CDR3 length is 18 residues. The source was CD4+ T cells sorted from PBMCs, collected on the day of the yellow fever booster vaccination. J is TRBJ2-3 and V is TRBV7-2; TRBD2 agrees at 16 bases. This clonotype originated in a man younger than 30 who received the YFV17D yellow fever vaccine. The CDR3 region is CASSVQTGLAGGADTQYF. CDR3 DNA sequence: TGTGCCAGCAGCGTTCAGACGGGACTAGCGGGGGGGGCAGATACGCAGTATTTT.